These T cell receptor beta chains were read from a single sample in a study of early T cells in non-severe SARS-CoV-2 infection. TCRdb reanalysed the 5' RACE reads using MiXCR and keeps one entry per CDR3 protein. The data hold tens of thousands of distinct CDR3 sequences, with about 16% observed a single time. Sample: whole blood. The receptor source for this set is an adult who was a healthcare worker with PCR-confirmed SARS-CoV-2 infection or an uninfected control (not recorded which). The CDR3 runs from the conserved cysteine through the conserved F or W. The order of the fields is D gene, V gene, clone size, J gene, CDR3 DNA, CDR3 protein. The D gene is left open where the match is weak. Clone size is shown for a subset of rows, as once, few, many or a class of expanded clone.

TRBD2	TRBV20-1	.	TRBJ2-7	TGCAGTGCTAGAGAGGGGACTAGCGGGAACGAGCAGTACTTC	CSAREGTSGNEQYF
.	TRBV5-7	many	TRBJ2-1	TGTGCCAGCAGCTTGGCCCGCCCACGTCCCCACAATGAGCAGTTCTTC	CASSLARPRPHNEQFF
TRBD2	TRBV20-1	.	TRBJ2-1	TGCAGTGCTAGAACTTTTAGCGGGGGTTCCCGTAGCTCCTACAATGAGCAGTTCTTC	CSARTFSGGSRSSYNEQFF
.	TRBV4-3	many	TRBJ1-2	TGCGCCAGCAGCCAAGATACTAACAGGGTCTATGGCTACACCTTC	CASSQDTNRVYGYTF
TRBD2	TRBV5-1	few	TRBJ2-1	TGCGCCAGCAGCTTGGGGACTAGTGATAATGAGCAGTTCTTC	CASSLGTSDNEQFF
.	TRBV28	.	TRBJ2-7	TGTGCCAGCAGATCAGGTGAGCCGGACGAGCAGTACTTC	CASRSGEPDEQYF
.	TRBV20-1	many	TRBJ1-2	TGCAGTGCTCGTCAGCCGACAGACGATGGCTACACCTTC	CSARQPTDDGYTF
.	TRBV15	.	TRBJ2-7	TGTGCCACCAGCAGAGTTCCAGGGGCCACCTACGAGCAGTACTTC	CATSRVPGATYEQYF
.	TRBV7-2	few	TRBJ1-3	TGTGCCAGCAGCTTAGAAGCAGGGTTTAGCACCATATATTTT	CASSLEAGFSTIYF
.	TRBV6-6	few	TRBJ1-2	TGTGCCAGCAGCCAGACGCACTATGGCTACACCTTC	CASSQTHYGYTF
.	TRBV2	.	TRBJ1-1	TGTGCCAGCATCAACAGGGACTGGAGCACTGAAGCTTTCTTT	CASINRDWSTEAFF
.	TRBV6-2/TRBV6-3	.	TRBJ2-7	TGTGCCAGCTCCTACGACGGGGCCCCCTCCGAGCAGTACTTC	CASSYDGAPSEQYF
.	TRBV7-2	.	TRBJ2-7	TGTGCCAGCAGCTTAACCGGGAAGCCGAGCTCCTACGAGCAGTACTTC	CASSLTGKPSSYEQYF
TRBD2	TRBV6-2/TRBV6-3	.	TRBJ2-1	TGTGCCAGCAGTTGGAGACTAGCGGGGGTAAGCTCCTACAATGAGCAGTTCTTC	CASSWRLAGVSSYNEQFF
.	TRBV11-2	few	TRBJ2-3	TGTGCCAGCAGCTTGGGGCTTCGTTCGGATACGCAGTATTTT	CASSLGLRSDTQYF
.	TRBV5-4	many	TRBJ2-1	TGTGCCAGCAGCCTGTGGACTGTTCACAATGAGCAGTTCTTC	CASSLWTVHNEQFF
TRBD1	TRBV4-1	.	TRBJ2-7	TGCGCCAGCAGCCAGACAGGGGGAAGAAACTTC	CASSQTGGRNF
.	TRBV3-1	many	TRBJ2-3	TGTGCCAGCAGCCAAGTCACAGATACGCAGTATTTT	CASSQVTDTQYF
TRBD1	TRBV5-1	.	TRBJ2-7	TGCGCCAGCCGCAACGGGACAGGGCCCTACGAGCAGTACTTC	CASRNGTGPYEQYF
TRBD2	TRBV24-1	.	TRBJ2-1	TGTGCCACCAGTGACGGAACTAGCGCGGGCTCCTACAATGAGCAGTTCTTC	CATSDGTSAGSYNEQFF
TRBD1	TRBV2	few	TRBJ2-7	TGTGCCAGCAGTGGAGGCGGGGACAGGACCTACGAGCAGTACTTC	CASSGGGDRTYEQYF
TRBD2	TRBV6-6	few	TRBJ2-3	TGTGCCAGCACACGAACTAGCGGGAGTACTAGCACAGATACGCAGTATTTT	CASTRTSGSTSTDTQYF
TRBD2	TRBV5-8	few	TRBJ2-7	TGTGCCAGCAGCTTGTCGGGATCTAGCGGGACCTACTACGAGCAGTACTTC	CASSLSGSSGTYYEQYF
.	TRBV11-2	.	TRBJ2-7	TGTGCCAGCAGCTTAGAGGACATAGAAGCCTACGAGCAGTACTTC	CASSLEDIEAYEQYF
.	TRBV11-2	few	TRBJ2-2	TGTGCCAGCAGCTTATTCGGACGTAAAACCGCGAACACCGGGGAGCTGTTTTTT	CASSLFGRKTANTGELFF
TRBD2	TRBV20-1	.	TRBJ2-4	TGCAGTGCTAGAGGGCTAGCGGGACCCTTAGCCAAAAACATTCAGTACTTC	CSARGLAGPLAKNIQYF
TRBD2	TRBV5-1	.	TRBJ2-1	TGCGCCAGCAGCAATGGCCGACTAGCGGGTCATCACAATGAGCAGTTCTTC	CASSNGRLAGHHNEQFF
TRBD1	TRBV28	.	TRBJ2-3	TGTGCCAGCAGACGCACAGGGGACACAGATACGCAGTATTTT	CASRRTGDTDTQYF
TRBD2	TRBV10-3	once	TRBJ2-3	TGTGCCATCAGTGAGCCGGGGACTAGCGGGATTGATACGCAGTATTTT	CAISEPGTSGIDTQYF
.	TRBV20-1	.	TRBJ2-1	TGCAGTGCTAGAGATACAAAGGACTACAATGAGCAGTTCTTC	CSARDTKDYNEQFF
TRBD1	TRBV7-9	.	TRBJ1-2	TGTGCCAGCAGCCCGGGGACAGGGAAAGGCTACACCTTC	CASSPGTGKGYTF
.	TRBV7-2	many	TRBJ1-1	TGTGCCAGCAGCTTAGCCACTGAAGCTTTCTTT	CASSLATEAFF
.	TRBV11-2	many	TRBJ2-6	TGTGCCAGCATCACGGGACACACAGACTCTGGGGCCAACGTCCTGACTTTC	CASITGHTDSGANVLTF
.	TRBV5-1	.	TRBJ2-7	TGCGCCAGCAGCTTGAATGGTTACCCCTACGAGCAGTACTTC	CASSLNGYPYEQYF
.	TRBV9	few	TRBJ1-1	TGTGCCAGCAGAGGCGGTCGGAACACTGAAGCTTTCTTT	CASRGGRNTEAFF
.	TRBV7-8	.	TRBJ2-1	TGTGCCAGCAGCTTAAGTATGTTGACCAGCCATGAGCAGTTCTTC	CASSLSMLTSHEQFF
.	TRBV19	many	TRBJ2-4	TGTGCCAGTAGTATTCACAGGATTCAGTACTTC	CASSIHRIQYF
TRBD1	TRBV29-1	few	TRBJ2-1	TGCAGCAGCAGACAGGGGGCTAGCGACAATGAGCAGTTCTTC	CSSRQGASDNEQFF
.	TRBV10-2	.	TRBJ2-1	TGCGCCAGCAGTGACAACTACAATGAGCAGTTCTTC	CASSDNYNEQFF
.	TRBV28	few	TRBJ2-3	TGTGCCAGCAGGCTCCCGCCAGATACGCAGTATTTT	CASRLPPDTQYF
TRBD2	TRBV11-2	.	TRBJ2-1	TGTGCCAGCAGCCGTACTAGCGGTCCTTCCTACAATGAGCAGTTCTTC	CASSRTSGPSYNEQFF
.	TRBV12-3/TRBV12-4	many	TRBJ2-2	TGTGCCAGCAGTTTAGGGGGCCGGGGCTGGAACACCGGGGAGCTGTTTTTT	CASSLGGRGWNTGELFF
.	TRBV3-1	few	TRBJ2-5	TGTGCCAGCAGCCAATGGGGCCGGGAGACCCAGTACTTC	CASSQWGRETQYF
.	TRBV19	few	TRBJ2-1	TGTGCCAGTAGTCCCCGGGGGCGACACAATGAGCAGTTCTTC	CASSPRGRHNEQFF
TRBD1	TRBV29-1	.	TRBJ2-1	TGCAGCGGCCGGGACAGGGATTACAATGAGCAGTTCTTC	CSGRDRDYNEQFF
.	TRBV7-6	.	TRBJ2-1	TGTGCCAGCAGCTTAGAAAGCCGGGGTGAGCAGTTCTTC	CASSLESRGEQFF
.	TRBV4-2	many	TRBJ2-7	TGTGCCAGCAGCCAAGATCCAGCCGGGGATTCCTACGAGCAGTACTTC	CASSQDPAGDSYEQYF
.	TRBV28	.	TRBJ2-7	TGTGCCAGCAGTTTAGCCGGGGCGTCGCAGGGTTCCTACGAGCAGTACTTC	CASSLAGASQGSYEQYF
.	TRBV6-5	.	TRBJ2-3	TGTGCCACCTCATGGGGGTATACGCAGTATTTT	CATSWGYTQYF
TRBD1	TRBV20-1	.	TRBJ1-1	TGCAGTACCCCCGGGACAGATAACACTGAAGCTTTCTTT	CSTPGTDNTEAFF
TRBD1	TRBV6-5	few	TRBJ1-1	TGTGCCAGCAGTTACAAAGGACAGGGGAACACTGAAGCTTTCTTT	CASSYKGQGNTEAFF
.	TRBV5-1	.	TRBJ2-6	TGCGCCAGCAGCCCTGATTTTGGGGCCAACGTCCTGACTTTC	CASSPDFGANVLTF
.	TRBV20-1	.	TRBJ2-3	TGCAGTGCTAGTCCTTCCAATTCCGATACGCAGTATTTT	CSASPSNSDTQYF
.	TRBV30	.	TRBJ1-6	TGTGCCTGGGTAGAGGCACCGGGGGGTTCACCCCTCCACTTT	CAWVEAPGGSPLHF
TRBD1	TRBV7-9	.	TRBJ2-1	TGTGCCAGCAGCCAAGGACAGGGGTGGGATGAGCAGTTCTTC	CASSQGQGWDEQFF
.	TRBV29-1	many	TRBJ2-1	TGCAGCGTTGCAGATTGGGGCAATGAGCAGTTCTTC	CSVADWGNEQFF
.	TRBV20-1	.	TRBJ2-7	TGCAGTGCTAGTCGGCAGGGATACGAGCAGTACTTC	CSASRQGYEQYF
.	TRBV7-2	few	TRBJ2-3	TGTGCCAGCAGCCTATTAGGAGATACGCAGTATTTT	CASSLLGDTQYF
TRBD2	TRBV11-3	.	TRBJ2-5	TGTGCCAGCAGCCAGAGAGGGAGCGGGAGGATAGAGACCCAGTACTTC	CASSQRGSGRIETQYF
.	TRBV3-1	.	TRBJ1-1	TGTGCCAGCAGCCATACAGGGACCACTGAAGCTTTCTTT	CASSHTGTTEAFF